Shown below are 27 T cell receptor beta chains from a single sample sequenced in a study of T cell repertoires in cytomegalovirus infection. For these TCRs, the target antigens are not known. TCRdb reprocessed the reads with MiXCR, giving one entry per CDR3 protein. This sample has under 350,000 distinct CDR3 sequences, with 20% to 25% found just once. Sample: cultured PBMCs, taken from culture after CMV antigen stimulation. These TCRs come from a human donor in good health (CMV status not recorded). Some clones in this sample may be carry-over from other donors' samples.

This clonotype was observed at least ten times. This chain links TRBV7-6 with TRBJ2-5; D gene unclear. Germline V lookup: CDR1 SGHVS, CDR2 FNYEAQ. The CDR3 contains 11 residues. Trimming removed 3 bases from V and 5 bases from J, with 4 bases in between. The CDR3 region is CASSFSETQYF. In DNA, the CDR3 is TGTGCCAGCAGCTTTTCGGAGACCCAGTACTTC.

V gene TRBV27 combines with J gene TRBJ2-5; no firm D call. The CDR3 spans 11 residues. Between the trimmed V and J ends, which lost 6 bases and 1 base, there was a span of 3 bases. Germline V gives CDR1 MNHEY, CDR2 SMNVEV (reference sequence). CDR3 amino acids: CASRRQETQYF. The DNA of the CDR3 is TGTGCCAGCAGACGCCAAGAGACCCAGTACTTC.

In its sample, this clonotype was seen many times. V is TRBV7-2 and J is TRBJ2-1; TRBD2 is a possible D gene (5 bases). The germline CDR1 and CDR2 sequences are SGHTA and FQGNSA. Trimming cost V 5 bases and J 12 bases, with 11 bases left between them. The CDR3 covers 11 residues. CDR3: CASSPQRTQFF. CDR3 sequence (DNA): TGTGCCAGCAGCCCCCAGCGGACGCAGTTCTTC. The full variable domain, completed using reference TRBV7-2 and TRBJ2-1, is GAGVSQSPSNKVTEKGKDVELRCDPISGHTALYWYRQSLGQGLEFLIYFQGNSAPDKSGLPSDRFSAERTGGSVSTLTIQRTQQEDSAVYLCASSPQRTQFFGPGTRLTVL.

J is TRBJ2-5 and V is TRBV20-1; D possibly corresponds to TRBD1 (5 bases). From germline, CDR1 is DFQATT and CDR2 SNEGSKA (reference sequence). The CDR3 has 14 residues. V was trimmed by 4 bases and J by 1 base, leaving 13 bases between them. CDR3 coding DNA: TGCAGTGCTACCAAAGGGGTTTCCCAAGAGACCCAGTACTTC. This gives the protein CSATKGVSQETQYF.

The gene calls are TRBV23-1 and TRBJ1-5, with D possibly matching TRBD1 (5 bases). TRBV23-1 belongs to the ORF category, with a function that is uncertain. CDR3 size: 18 residues. V dropped 0 bases and J dropped 5 bases, with 20 bases sitting between them. The CDR3 DNA reads TGCGCCAGCAGTCAATCCCGCAGGGTAGACGTATGCTATCAGCCCCAGCATTTT. Amino acid sequence: CASSQSRRVDVCYQPQHF.

In its sample, this clonotype was seen many times. The J gene is TRBJ2-1, the V gene TRBV7-2; weak D call: TRBD1 (6 bases). The CDR3 spans 13 residues. V was trimmed by 4 bases and J by 4 bases, leaving 8 bases between them. Germline V gene data show CDR1 as SGHTA and CDR2 as FQGNSA. CDR3 coding DNA: TGTGCCAGCAGCTCAACAGGGTACAATGAGCAGTTCTTC. As protein: CASSSTGYNEQFF.

This chain joins TRBV4-1 and TRBJ1-1; D perhaps matches TRBD1 (6 bases). V lost 2 bases, J lost 0 bases, and 7 bases lay in between. The CDR3 is 14 amino acids. Germline V CDR1 and CDR2: MGHRA, YSYEKL. The CDR3 DNA reads as TGCGCCAGCAGCCAAACAGGGTTGAACACTGAAGCTTTCTTT. Translating it yields CASSQTGLNTEAFF.

This chain joins TRBV27 and TRBJ2-4; D might be TRBD1 (5 bases). This CDR3 has 14 amino acids. V was trimmed by 6 bases and J by 6 bases, leaving 15 bases between them. CDR1 is MNHEY, CDR2 SMNVEV, per germline (reference sequence). In DNA form, the CDR3 reads TGTGCCAGCAGCCTCCCAGGGCTAGGAAACATTCAGTACTTC. Translation: CASSLPGLGNIQYF.

The J gene is TRBJ2-3, the V gene TRBV6-8; TRBD2 matches at 9 bases. The CDR3 totals 17 residues. The V gene's germline CDR1 is MNHGY and CDR2 SAAAGT. After removal of 1 base from V and 2 bases from J, the junction contained 7 bases not matched to a gene. CDR3 protein: CASSYLRKREATDTQYF. In DNA form, the CDR3 reads TGTGCCAGCAGTTACTTGAGGAAGCGGGAGGCCACAGATACGCAGTATTTT.

This clonotype was seen only a few times. The chain employs TRBV5-5 and TRBJ1-5; D unresolved. V gave up 1 base and J gave up 4 bases, with 9 bases separating them. The CDR3 loop spans 14 amino acids. Germline V gene sequence: CDR1 SGHKS, CDR2 YYEKEE (reference sequence). The CDR3 region is CASSLYRLNQPQHF. The DNA for the CDR3 is TGTGCCAGCAGCTTGTACAGACTAAATCAGCCCCAGCATTTT.

The sample holds a few counts of this clonotype. The gene calls are TRBV20-1 and TRBJ2-7, with D perhaps TRBD2 (5 bases). The CDR3 sequence is 13 residues long. Trimming removed 2 bases from V and 3 bases from J, with 11 bases in between. Germline assignment: CDR1 DFQATT and CDR2 SNEGSKA (reference sequence). The CDR3 DNA reads as TGCAGTGCTAGAACTAGTGACAACTACGAGCAGTACGTC. This sequence encodes CSARTSDNYEQYV.

The chain combines TRBV7-2 with TRBJ2-5; no firm D call. CDR3 length equals 14 residues. The germline V and J ends were trimmed by 5 bases and 5 bases, with 15 bases remaining between them. The germline CDR1 and CDR2 sequences are SGHTA and FQGNSA. The CDR3 DNA sequence: TGTGCCAGCAGCCTACTTAGTTCCTCCGAGACCCAGTACTTC. Translating gives CASSLLSSSETQYF.

This clonotype was detected ten times or more. V is TRBV7-2 and J is TRBJ1-1, with 7 bases matching TRBD1. V lost 1 base and J lost 10; bases outside the gene matches: 15. The germline gives CDR1 SGHTA, CDR2 FQGNSA. The CDR3 is made up of 16 amino acids. The CDR3 protein is CASSLGGGAGGFGAFF. CDR3 coding DNA: TGTGCCAGCAGCTTAGGAGGGGGCGCAGGGGGTTTCGGAGCTTTCTTT. Filled out from reference TRBV7-2 and TRBJ1-1, the complete variable domain reads GAGVSQSPSNKVTEKGKDVELRCDPISGHTALYWYRQSLGQGLEFLIYFQGNSAPDKSGLPSDRFSAERTGGSVSTLTIQRTQQEDSAVYLCASSLGGGAGGFGAFFGQGTRLTVV.

In this sample, this clonotype turned up a few times. This chain links TRBV6-5 with TRBJ2-3, with 10 bases that match TRBD2. J was trimmed by 3 bases and V by 3 bases; bases with no gene match: 6. The CDR3 consists of 16 residues. The germline V gene encodes CDR1 MNHEY and CDR2 SVGAGI. The CDR3 nucleotides are TGTGCCAGCAGTTATCGGCCTAGCGGGAGTACAGATACGCAGTATTTT. It yields the protein CASSYRPSGSTDTQYF.

The table lists this clonotype with a few counts. J is TRBJ2-1 and V is TRBV7-9, with D unresolved. CDR1 SEHNR and CDR2 FQNEAQ come from the germline V gene (reference sequence). V was trimmed by 3 bases and J by 7 bases, leaving 16 bases between them. The CDR3 extends over 15 amino acids. In DNA, the CDR3 is TGTGCCAGCAGCTTGCCCCTGCCTCCTGGAAATGAGCAGTTCTTC. Its translation is CASSLPLPPGNEQFF.

The rearrangement links TRBV12-3 or TRBV12-4 to TRBJ2-3; D is possibly TRBD1 (6 bases). V was cut by 3 bases and J by 1 base, with 11 bases left in between. CDR3 length equals 15 residues. CDR3 loop: CASSFGQSGTDTQYF. The DNA for the CDR3 is TGTGCCAGCAGTTTCGGACAGTCGGGCACAGATACGCAGTATTTT.

V is TRBV28 and J is TRBJ1-5; TRBD1 is a possible D gene (5 bases). The germline V gene has CDR1 MDHEN and CDR2 SYDVKM. This CDR3 is built from 12 residues. Trimming shortened V by 3 bases and J by 15 bases, and 15 bases separated the two germline ends. CDR3 DNA: TGTGCCAGCAGTTTGAAACAAGGGGTGATGCATTTT. It encodes CASSLKQGVMHF.

This clonotype was detected ten times or more. This chain links TRBV12-3 or TRBV12-4 with TRBJ2-1; no firm D call. The CDR3 totals 14 residues. The V end was cut by 3 bases, the J end by 2 bases, with 8 bases between. This CDR3 is CASSFLDTYNEQFF. CDR3 DNA sequence: TGTGCCAGCAGTTTCCTTGACACCTACAATGAGCAGTTCTTC.

Remarks on this clonotype: This may stem from a read error, because a much larger clone lies one nucleotide away. The chain links TRBV7-2 to TRBJ2-5; D perhaps matches TRBD2 (6 bases). CDR1 and CDR2 from the germline V gene are SGHTA and FQGNSA. The CDR3 consists of 14 residues. The V end lost 3 bases, the J end lost 7 bases, and 15 bases lay between the germline ends. This CDR3 is CASSFRLGGVTQYF. The CDR3 nucleotides are TGTGCCAGCAGCTTTAGACTAGGTGGAGTGACCCAGTACTTC. The entire variable domain, with the rest obtained from reference TRBV7-2 and TRBJ2-5, is as follows: GAGVSQSPSNKVTEKGKDVELRCDPISGHTALYWYRQSLGQGLEFLIYFQGNSAPDKSGLPSDRFSAERTGGSVSTLTIQRTQQEDSAVYLCASSFRLGGVTQYFGPGTRLLVL.

There are a few counts of this clonotype. The chain joins TRBV11-2 to TRBJ2-7; no reliable D call. This CDR3 spans 13 amino acids. Trimming shortened V by 2 bases and J by 2 bases, and 7 bases separated the two germline ends. The germline V gene has CDR1 SGHAT and CDR2 FQNNGV. In DNA form, the CDR3 reads TGTGCCAGCAGCTTAAGGGCAGCCTACGAGCAGTACGTC. Translated: CASSLRAAYEQYV.

This clonotype has a single count. The V gene is TRBV29-1, the J gene TRBJ2-1; D tentatively fits TRBD1 or TRBD2 (5 bases each). V lost 6 bases, J lost 7 bases, and 16 bases lay in between. This CDR3 has 13 amino acids. From germline, CDR1 is SQVTM and CDR2 ANQGSEA. For the CDR3, the DNA is TGCAGCGTGGGACGGGGTATTGGGAATGAGCAGTTCTTC. Its protein is CSVGRGIGNEQFF.

This clonotype was observed a handful of times. The J gene is TRBJ1-2, the V gene TRBV6-1, with D possibly being TRBD1 (6 bases). V lost 7 bases and J lost 7, with 19 bases in between. This CDR3 comprises 14 residues. Germline V gene sequence: CDR1 MNHNS, CDR2 SASEGT. This CDR3 is CASNRDISSGGYTF. The CDR3 DNA sequence: TGTGCCAGCAATAGGGACATTTCTTCTGGTGGCTACACCTTC.

This sequence joins TRBV12-3 or TRBV12-4 and TRBJ1-5; 7 bases are shared with TRBD1. Unmatched junction bases numbered 8, after V lost 10 bases and J lost 2 bases. The CDR3 is 14 residues long. CDR3 sequence reads: CATRQGVGNQPQHF. CDR3 DNA sequence: TGTGCCACAAGACAGGGAGTGGGCAATCAGCCCCAGCATTTT.

This clonotype was picked up a small number of times. V usage is TRBV7-9 and J usage is TRBJ1-2; D is unresolved. Trimming shortened V by 5 bases and J by 5 bases, and 15 bases separated the two germline ends. The CDR3 runs 14 residues. Germline V gene lookup returns CDR1 SEHNR and CDR2 FQNEAQ (reference sequence). CDR3 sequence reads: CASSPDVGLYGYTF. CDR3 DNA sequence: TGTGCCAGCAGCCCTGACGTTGGGCTGTATGGCTACACCTTC.

The rearrangement joins TRBV11-3 to TRBJ2-3, with TRBD2 matching 10 bases. Germline assignment: CDR1 SGHNT and CDR2 YENEEA. The CDR3 is 15 residues long. Unmatched junction bases numbered 3, after V lost 5 bases and J lost 1 base. The CDR3 nucleotides are TGTGCCAGCAGCGATGGGACTAGCGGCACAGATACGCAGTATTTT. Translating it yields CASSDGTSGTDTQYF.

On this clonotype itself: A much larger clone lies one base from this, so it may be a read error. The V gene is TRBV12-3 or TRBV12-4, the J gene TRBJ1-4, with 10 bases that match TRBD1. The CDR3 sequence is 15 residues long. CDR3 nucleotides: TGTGCCGGCAGCCGAAGGACAGGGGGAAGGGAAAAACTGTTTTTT. Translated, it gives CAGSRRTGGREKLFF.

This clonotype was found a few times. This sequence joins TRBV4-1 and TRBJ2-1, with a weak D call TRBD2 (5 bases). This CDR3 has 15 amino acids. Germline assignment: CDR1 MGHRA and CDR2 YSYEKL. V was cut by 0 bases and J by 8 bases, with 14 bases left in between. CDR3 DNA sequence: TGCGCCAGCAGCCAAGACCGCGGGCTTGGGTATGAGCAGTTCTTC. It encodes CASSQDRGLGYEQFF.